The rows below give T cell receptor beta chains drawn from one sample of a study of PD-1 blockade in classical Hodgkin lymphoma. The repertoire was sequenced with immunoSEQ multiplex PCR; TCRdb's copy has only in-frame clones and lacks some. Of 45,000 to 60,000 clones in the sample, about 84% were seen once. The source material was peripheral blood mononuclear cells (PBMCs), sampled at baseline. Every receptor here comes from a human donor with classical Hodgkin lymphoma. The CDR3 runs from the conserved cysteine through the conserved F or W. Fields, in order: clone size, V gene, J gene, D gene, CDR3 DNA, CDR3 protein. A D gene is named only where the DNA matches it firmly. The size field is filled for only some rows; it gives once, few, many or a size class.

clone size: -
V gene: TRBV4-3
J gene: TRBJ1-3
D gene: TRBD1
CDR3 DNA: TGCGCCAGCAGCGGACAGGGGGCTGGAAACACCATATATTTT
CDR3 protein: CASSGQGAGNTIYF

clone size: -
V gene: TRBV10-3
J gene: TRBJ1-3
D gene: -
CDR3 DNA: TGTGCCATCAGTGAGAGGGCGTTCGCTACTGGAAACACCATATATTTT
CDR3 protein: CAISERAFATGNTIYF

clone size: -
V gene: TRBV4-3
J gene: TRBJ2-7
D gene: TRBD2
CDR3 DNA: TGCGCCAGCAGCCAAGAAGGAGCGGGAGTAAACGAGCAGTACTTC
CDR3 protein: CASSQEGAGVNEQYF

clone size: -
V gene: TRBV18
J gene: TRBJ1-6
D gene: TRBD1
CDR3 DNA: TGTGCCAGCTCACCAGGACAGGGGAGGAATTCACCCCTCCACTTT
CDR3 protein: CASSPGQGRNSPLHF

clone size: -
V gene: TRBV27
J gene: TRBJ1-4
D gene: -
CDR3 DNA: TGTGCCAGCAGTTCCGCCAGAATCGAAAAACTGTTTTTT
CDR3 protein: CASSSARIEKLFF

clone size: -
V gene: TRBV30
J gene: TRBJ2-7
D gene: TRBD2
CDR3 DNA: TGTGCCTGGAGTACGACTAGCGGGAGAACTGAGCAGTACTTC
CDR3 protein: CAWSTTSGRTEQYF

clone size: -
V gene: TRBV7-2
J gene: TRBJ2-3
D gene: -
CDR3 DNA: TGTGCCAGCAGCCCCTTTTCCCGGTATAGCACAGATACGCAGTATTTT
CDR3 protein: CASSPFSRYSTDTQYF

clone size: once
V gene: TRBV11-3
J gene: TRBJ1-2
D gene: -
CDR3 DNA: TGTGCCAGCAGCTCAAGGACCGAAGCGGGTGGCTACACCTTC
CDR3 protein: CASSSRTEAGGYTF

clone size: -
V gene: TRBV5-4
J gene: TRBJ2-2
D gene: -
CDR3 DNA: TGTGCCAGCAGCGGGGCAGGGCTAAACACCGGGGAGCTGTTTTTT
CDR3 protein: CASSGAGLNTGELFF

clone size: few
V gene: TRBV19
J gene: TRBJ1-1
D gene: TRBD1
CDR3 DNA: TGTGCCAGTAGTAAACCGGGACAGCACATGAACACTGAAGCTTTCTTT
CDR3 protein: CASSKPGQHMNTEAFF

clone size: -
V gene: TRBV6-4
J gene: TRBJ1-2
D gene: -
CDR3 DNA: TGTGCCAGCAGCGACGGCGGGACGACATCGAGGGGCTACACCTTC
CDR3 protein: CASSDGGTTSRGYTF

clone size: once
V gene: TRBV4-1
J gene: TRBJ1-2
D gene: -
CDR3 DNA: TGCGCCAGCAGCCAAGAGGGGCACGCTCAAATGTATGGCTACACCTTC
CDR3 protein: CASSQEGHAQMYGYTF

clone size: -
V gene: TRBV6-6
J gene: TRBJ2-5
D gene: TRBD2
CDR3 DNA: TGTGCCAGCAGCCTTAGCGGGGCCCAAGAGACCCAGTACTTC
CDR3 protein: CASSLSGAQETQYF

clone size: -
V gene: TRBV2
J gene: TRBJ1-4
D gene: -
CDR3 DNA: TGTGCCAGCAGTGAAGGGGGACCTGGGGGAAAACTGTTTTTT
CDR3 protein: CASSEGGPGGKLFF

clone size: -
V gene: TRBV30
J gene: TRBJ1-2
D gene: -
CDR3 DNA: TGTGCCTGGATGAGTTGGCGGGAAAGCCTTTATGGCTACACCTTC
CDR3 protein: CAWMSWRESLYGYTF

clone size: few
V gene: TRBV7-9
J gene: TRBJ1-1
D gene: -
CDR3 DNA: TGTGCCATTCAGGGGAACACTGAAGCTTTCTTT
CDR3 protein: CAIQGNTEAFF

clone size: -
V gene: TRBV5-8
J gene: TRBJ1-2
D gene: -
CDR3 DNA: TGTGCCAGCAGCCGGACCCCATATGGCTACACCTTC
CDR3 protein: CASSRTPYGYTF

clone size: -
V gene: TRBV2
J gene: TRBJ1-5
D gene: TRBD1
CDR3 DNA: TGTGCCAGCGCCAATAGACAGGGGGGACGTATCAGCAATCAGCCCCAGCATTTT
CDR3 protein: CASANRQGGRISNQPQHF

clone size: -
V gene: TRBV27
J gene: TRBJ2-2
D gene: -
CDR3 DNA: TGTGCCAGCAGTACAACTAATTCCGGGGAGCTGTTTTTT
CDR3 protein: CASSTTNSGELFF

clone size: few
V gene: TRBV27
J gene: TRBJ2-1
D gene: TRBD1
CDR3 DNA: TGTGCCAGCAGTTTAGCGGGACAGGGACCCAATGAGCAGTTCTTC
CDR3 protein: CASSLAGQGPNEQFF

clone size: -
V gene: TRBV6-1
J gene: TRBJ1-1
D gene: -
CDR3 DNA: TGTGCCAGCGGGGGATCCACTGAAGCTTTCTTT
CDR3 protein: CASGGSTEAFF

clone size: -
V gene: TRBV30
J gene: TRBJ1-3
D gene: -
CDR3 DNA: TGTGCCTGGAGTAGTTACTACTCTGGAAACACCATATATTTT
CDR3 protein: CAWSSYYSGNTIYF

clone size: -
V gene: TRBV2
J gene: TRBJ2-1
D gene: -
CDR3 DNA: TGTGCCAGCAGTTTGACTAGTTTTGGGCAGTTCTTC
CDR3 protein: CASSLTSFGQFF

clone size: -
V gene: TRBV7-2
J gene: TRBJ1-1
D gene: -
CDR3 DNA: TGTGCCAGCTCGCCACAGGGTGAGGCTGAAGCTTTCTTT
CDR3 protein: CASSPQGEAEAFF

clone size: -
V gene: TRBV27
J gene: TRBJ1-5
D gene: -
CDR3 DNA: TGTGCCAGCAGTTTTGGGGGGAATAGCAATCAGCCCCAGCATTTT
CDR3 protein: CASSFGGNSNQPQHF

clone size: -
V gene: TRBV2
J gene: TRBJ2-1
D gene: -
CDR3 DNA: TGTGCCAGCAGTTATAGGGGCATAATAGCCAATGAGCAGTTCTTC
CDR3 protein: CASSYRGIIANEQFF

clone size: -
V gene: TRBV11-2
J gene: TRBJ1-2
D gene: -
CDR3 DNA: TGTGCCAGCAGCCCGCACGGAGGAGGGATCTATGGCTACACCTTC
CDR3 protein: CASSPHGGGIYGYTF

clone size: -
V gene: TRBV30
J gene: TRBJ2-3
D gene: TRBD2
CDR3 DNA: TGTGCCTGGAAAATGATGGGGACTATCACAGATACGCAGTATTTT
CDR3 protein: CAWKMMGTITDTQYF

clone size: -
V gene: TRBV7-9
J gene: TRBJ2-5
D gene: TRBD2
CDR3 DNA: TGTGCCAGCAGCCAAGTAGCGGGAGGGCGTGGGGAGACCCAGTACTTC
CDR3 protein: CASSQVAGGRGETQYF

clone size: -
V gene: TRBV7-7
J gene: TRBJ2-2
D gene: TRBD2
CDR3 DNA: TGTGCCAGCAGCTTACTGGCGGGAGGGGTCGGGGAGCTGTTTTTT
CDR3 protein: CASSLLAGGVGELFF

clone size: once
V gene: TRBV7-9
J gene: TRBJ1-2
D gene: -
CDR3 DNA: TGTGCCAGCAGCTTAGTAGGAGATTTGGGGGGCGGAAAGTATGGCTACACCTTC
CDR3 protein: CASSLVGDLGGGKYGYTF

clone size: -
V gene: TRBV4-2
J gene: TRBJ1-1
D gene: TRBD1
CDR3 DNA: TGTGCCAGCCGTGACAGGGTTTTTGGTGAAGCTTTCTTT
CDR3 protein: CASRDRVFGEAFF

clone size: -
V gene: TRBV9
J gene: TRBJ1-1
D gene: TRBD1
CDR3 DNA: TGTGCCAGCAGCTCACCGGGACAGGGGCCGAACGCTGAAGCTTTCTTT
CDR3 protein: CASSSPGQGPNAEAFF

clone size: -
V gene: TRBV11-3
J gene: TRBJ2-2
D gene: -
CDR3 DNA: TGTGCCAGCAGCTTAGCGGGGAGGGGGGAGCTGTTTTTT
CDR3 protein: CASSLAGRGELFF

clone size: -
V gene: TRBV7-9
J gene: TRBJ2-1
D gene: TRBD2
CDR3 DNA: TGTGCCAGCAGACATCAGGCGGGAGGCTACAATGAGCAGTTCTTC
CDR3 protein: CASRHQAGGYNEQFF

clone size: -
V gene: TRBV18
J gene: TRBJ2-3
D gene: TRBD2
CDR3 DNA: TGTGCCAGCTCACCCCCCAGCGGGAGTACAGATACGCAGTATTTT
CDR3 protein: CASSPPSGSTDTQYF

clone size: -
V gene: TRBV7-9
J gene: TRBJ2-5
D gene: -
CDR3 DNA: TGTGCCAGCAGCTTAAGTGCAGAAGAGACCCAGTACTTC
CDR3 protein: CASSLSAEETQYF

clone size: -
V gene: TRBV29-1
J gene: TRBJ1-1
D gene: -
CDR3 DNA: TGCAGCGTTGAAGATTTCACCCTACCAGTAGGGGATTACACTGAAGCTTTCTTT
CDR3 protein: CSVEDFTLPVGDYTEAFF

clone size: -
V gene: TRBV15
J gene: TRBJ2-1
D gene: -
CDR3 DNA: TGTGCCACCAGCAGTCCCTTAGTAAGCTCCTACAATGAGCAGTTCTTC
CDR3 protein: CATSSPLVSSYNEQFF

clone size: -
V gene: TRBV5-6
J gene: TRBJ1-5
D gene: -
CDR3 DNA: TGTGCCAGCAGCTTGGGTCGTGGCCTTAGCAATCAGCCCCAGCATTTT
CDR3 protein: CASSLGRGLSNQPQHF

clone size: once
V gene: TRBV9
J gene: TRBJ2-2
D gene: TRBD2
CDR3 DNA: TGTGCCAGCAGCGTAGGGACTAGTGACGCCGGGGAGCTGTTTTTT
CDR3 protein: CASSVGTSDAGELFF

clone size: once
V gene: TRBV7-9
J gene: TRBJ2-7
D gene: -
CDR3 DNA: TGTGCCAGCAGCTTAGCCGCGGGACAGACCTACGAGCAGTACTTC
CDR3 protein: CASSLAAGQTYEQYF

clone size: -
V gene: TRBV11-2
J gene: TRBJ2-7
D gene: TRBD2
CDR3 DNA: TGTGCCAGCAGCTTAGGAGGAGCGGGACTCTACGAGCAGTACTTC
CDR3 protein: CASSLGGAGLYEQYF

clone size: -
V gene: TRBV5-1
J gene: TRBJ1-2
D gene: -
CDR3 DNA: TGCGCCAGCAGCTTGGCTCGGGACGCAATATATGGCTACACCTTC
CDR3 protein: CASSLARDAIYGYTF

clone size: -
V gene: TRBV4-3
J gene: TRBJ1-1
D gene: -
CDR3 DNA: TGCGCCAGCAGCCAAAGAGGGGGTTTGGGGAACACTGAAGCTTTCTTT
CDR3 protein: CASSQRGGLGNTEAFF

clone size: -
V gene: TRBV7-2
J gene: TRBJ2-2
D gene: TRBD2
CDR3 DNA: TGTGCCAGCAGCTTAGGCCCCGGGACTAGCGGATACACCGGGGAGCTGTTTTTT
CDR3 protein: CASSLGPGTSGYTGELFF

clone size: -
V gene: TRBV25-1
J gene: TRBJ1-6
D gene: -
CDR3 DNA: TGTGCCAGCAGGGACAGAAATAATTCACCCCTCCACTTT
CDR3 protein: CASRDRNNSPLHF

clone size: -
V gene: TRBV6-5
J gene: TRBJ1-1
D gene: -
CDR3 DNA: TGTGCCAGCAGTTACTCGAAAAGGTTTAACACTGAAGCTTTCTTT
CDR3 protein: CASSYSKRFNTEAFF

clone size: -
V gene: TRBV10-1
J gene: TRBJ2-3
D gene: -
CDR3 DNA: TGCGCCAGCAGTGGACAGTCGCGAACGGGGCTTACGCAGTATTTT
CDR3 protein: CASSGQSRTGLTQYF

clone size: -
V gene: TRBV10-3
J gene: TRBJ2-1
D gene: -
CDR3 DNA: TGTGCCACCCAGGGGGGGGCCTTTTCGGCCTACAATGAGCAGTTCTTC
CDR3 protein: CATQGGAFSAYNEQFF

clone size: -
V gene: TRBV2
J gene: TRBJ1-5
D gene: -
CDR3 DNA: TGTGCCAGCAGTGAAGCAACAGAGGGAGTTTATAGCAATCAGCCCCAGCATTTT
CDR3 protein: CASSEATEGVYSNQPQHF

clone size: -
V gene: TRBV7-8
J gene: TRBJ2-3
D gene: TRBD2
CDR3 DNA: TGTGCCAGCAGCTCAGTAGCGGGAACCACAGATACGCAGTATTTT
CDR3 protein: CASSSVAGTTDTQYF

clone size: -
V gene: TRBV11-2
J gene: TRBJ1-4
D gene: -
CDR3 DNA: TGTGCCAGCAGCTTAGATAACAGATACTCAACTAATGAAAAACTGTTTTTT
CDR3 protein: CASSLDNRYSTNEKLFF